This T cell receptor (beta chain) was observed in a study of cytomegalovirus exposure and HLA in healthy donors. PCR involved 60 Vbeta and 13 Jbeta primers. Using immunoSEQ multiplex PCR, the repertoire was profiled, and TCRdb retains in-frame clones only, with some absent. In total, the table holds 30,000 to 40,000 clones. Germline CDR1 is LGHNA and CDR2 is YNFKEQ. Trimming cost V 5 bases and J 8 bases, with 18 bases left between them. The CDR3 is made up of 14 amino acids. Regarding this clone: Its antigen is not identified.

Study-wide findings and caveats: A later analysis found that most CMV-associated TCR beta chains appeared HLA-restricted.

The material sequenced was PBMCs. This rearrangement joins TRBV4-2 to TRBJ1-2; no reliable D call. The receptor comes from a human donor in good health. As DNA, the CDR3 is TGTGCCAGCAGCTCCCGATTGGAGAAGAAAGGCTACACCTTC. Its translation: CASSSRLEKKGYTF.